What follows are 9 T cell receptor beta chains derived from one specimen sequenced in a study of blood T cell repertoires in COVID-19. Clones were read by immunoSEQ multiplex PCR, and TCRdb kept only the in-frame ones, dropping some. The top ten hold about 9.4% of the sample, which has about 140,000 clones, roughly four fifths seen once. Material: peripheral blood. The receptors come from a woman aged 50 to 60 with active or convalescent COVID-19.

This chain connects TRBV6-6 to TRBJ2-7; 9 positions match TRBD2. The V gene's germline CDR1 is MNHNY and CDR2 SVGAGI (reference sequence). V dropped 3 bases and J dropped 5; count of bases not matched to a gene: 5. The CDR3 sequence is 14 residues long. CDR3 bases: TGTGCCAGCAGTTATAGCGGGAGCCACCACGAGCAGTACTTC. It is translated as CASSYSGSHHEQYF.

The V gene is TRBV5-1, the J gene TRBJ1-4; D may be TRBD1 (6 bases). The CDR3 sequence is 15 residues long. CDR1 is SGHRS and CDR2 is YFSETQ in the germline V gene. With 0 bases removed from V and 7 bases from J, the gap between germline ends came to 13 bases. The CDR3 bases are TGCGCCAGCAGCTTGGTGGGGGCGCAGGGTGAAAAACTGTTTTTT. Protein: CASSLVGAQGEKLFF.

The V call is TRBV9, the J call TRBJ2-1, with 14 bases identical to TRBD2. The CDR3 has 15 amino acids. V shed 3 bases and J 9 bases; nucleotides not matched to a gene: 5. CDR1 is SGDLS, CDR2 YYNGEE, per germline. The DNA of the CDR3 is TGTGCCAGCAGCGCTGGGACTAGCGGGAGAGGTGAGCAGTTCTTC. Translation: CASSAGTSGRGEQFF.

CDR3 residues: CASSLRGLGFNTEAFF. For the CDR3, the DNA is TGTGCCAGCAGCCTTAGGGGGCTCGGGTTCAACACTGAAGCTTTCTTT. The rearrangement uses TRBV27 and TRBJ1-1; TRBD1 agrees at 7 bases. CDR1 and CDR2 (germline): MNHEY, SMNVEV (reference sequence). The CDR3 spans 16 residues. The trim removed 6 bases at V and 2 bases at J, leaving 12 bases unmatched.

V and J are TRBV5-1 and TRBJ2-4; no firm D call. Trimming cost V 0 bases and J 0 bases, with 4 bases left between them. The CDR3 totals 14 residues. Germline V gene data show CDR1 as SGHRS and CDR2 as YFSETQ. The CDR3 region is CASSLGLAKNIQYF. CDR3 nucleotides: TGCGCCAGCAGCTTGGGGCTAGCCAAAAACATTCAGTACTTC.

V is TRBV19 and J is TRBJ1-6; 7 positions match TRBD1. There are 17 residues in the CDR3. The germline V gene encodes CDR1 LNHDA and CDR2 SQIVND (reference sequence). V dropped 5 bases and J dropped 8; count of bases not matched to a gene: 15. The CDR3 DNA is TGTGCCAGTAGTCCCGGACAGGCAAAGAGAGCGGATTCACCCCTCCACTTT. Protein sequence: CASSPGQAKRADSPLHF.

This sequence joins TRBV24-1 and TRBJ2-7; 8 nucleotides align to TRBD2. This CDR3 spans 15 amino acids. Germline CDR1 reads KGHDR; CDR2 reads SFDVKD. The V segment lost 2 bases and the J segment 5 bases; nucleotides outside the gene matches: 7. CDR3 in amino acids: CATSDSSGTSNEQYF. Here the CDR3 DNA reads TGTGCCACCAGTGATTCCTCCGGGACTAGTAACGAGCAGTACTTC.

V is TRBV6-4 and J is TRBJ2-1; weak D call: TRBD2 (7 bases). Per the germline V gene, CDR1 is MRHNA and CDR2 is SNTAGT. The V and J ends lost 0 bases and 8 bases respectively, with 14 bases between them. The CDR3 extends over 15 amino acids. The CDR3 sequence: CASSDSGGPTDEQFF. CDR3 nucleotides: TGTGCCAGCAGTGACTCGGGGGGGCCGACCGATGAGCAGTTCTTC.

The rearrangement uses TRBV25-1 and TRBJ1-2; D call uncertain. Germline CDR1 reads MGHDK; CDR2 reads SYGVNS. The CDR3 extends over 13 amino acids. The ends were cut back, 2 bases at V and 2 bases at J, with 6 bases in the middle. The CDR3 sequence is CASSEGQNYGYTF. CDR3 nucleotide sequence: TGTGCCAGCAGTGAAGGCCAGAACTATGGCTACACCTTC.